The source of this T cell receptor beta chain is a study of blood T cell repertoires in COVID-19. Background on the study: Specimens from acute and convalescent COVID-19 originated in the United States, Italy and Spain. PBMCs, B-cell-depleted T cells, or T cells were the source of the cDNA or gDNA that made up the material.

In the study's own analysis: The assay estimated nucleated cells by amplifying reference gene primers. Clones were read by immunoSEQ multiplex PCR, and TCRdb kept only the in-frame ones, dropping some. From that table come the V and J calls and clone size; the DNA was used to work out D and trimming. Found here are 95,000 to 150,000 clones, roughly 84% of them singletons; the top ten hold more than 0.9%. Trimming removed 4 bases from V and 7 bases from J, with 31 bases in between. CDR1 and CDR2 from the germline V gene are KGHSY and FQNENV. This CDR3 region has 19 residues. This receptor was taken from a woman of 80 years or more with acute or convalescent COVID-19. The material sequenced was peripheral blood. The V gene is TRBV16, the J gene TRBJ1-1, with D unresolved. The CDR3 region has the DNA TGTGCCAGCAGCCCAACAAGTCTGGGTAGACCATATGAGAGGGTTGAAGCTTTCTTT. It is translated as CASSPTSLGRPYERVEAFF. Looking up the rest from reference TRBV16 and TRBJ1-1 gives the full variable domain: GEEVAQTPKHLVRGEGQKAKLYCAPIKGHSYVFWYQQVLKNEFKFLISFQNENVFDETGMPKERFSAKCLPNSPCSLEIQATKLEDSAVYFCASSPTSLGRPYERVEAFFGQGTRLTVV.